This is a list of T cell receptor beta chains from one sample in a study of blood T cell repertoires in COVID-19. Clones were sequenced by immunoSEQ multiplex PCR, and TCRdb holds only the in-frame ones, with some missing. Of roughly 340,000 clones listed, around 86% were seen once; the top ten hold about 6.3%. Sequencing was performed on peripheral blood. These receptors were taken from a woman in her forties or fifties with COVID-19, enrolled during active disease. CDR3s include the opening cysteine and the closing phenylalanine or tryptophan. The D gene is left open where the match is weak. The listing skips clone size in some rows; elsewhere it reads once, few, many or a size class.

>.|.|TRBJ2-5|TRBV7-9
CASSFTTGRNPLQETQYF
TGTGCCAGCAGCTTTACGACAGGGAGGAATCCTCTCCAAGAGACCCAGTACTTC
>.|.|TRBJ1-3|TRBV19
CASRTISGGSSSGNTIYF
TGTGCCAGTAGAACTATATCGGGAGGATCGAGCTCTGGAAACACCATATATTTT
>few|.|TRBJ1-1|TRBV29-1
CSGPEAFF
TGCAGCGGGCCTGAAGCTTTCTTT
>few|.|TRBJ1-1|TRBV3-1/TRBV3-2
CASSLLRNTEAFF
TGTGCCAGCAGCCTGCTGAGAAACACTGAAGCTTTCTTT
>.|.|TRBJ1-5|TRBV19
CASSWGRVNQPQHF
TGTGCCAGTAGTTGGGGCAGGGTCAATCAGCCCCAGCATTTT
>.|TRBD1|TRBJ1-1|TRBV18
CASSPGQENTEAFF
TGTGCCAGCTCACCCGGACAGGAGAACACTGAAGCTTTCTTT
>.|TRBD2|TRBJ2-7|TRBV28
CASTSGSPYEQYF
TGTGCCAGCACTAGCGGGAGTCCCTACGAGCAGTACTTC
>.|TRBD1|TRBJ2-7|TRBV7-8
CASSLGQGAGGEQYF
TGTGCCAGCAGCTTAGGACAGGGGGCAGGAGGAGAGCAGTACTTC
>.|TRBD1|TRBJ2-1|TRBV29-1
CSVEGGRGRNEQFF
TGCAGCGTTGAAGGGGGCAGGGGGCGAAATGAGCAGTTCTTC
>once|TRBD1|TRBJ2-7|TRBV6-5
CASGQGTVTFEQYF
TGTGCCAGCGGGCAAGGGACAGTAACGTTCGAGCAGTACTTC
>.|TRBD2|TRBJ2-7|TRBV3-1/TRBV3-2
CASSQTSGHYEQYF
TGTGCCAGCAGCCAAACTAGCGGACACTACGAGCAGTACTTC
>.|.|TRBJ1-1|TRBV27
CASSLHLMNTEAFF
TGTGCCAGCAGCCTTCATCTAATGAACACTGAAGCTTTCTTT
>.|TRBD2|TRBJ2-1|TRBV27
CASSKGTRGNEQFF
TGTGCCAGCAGTAAGGGGACTAGGGGCAATGAGCAGTTCTTC
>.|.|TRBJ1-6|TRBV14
CASSTTSDSPLHF
TGTGCCAGCAGCACAACAAGCGATTCACCCCTCCACTTT
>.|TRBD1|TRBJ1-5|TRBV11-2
CASSFLPGQPNQPQHF
TGTGCCAGCAGCTTTCTGCCGGGACAGCCTAATCAGCCCCAGCATTTT
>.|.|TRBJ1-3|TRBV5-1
CASSLGASGNTIYF
TGCGCCAGCAGCTTAGGGGCCTCTGGAAACACCATATATTTT
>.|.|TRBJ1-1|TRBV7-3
CASSLLQGAEAFF
TGTGCCAGCAGCTTATTGCAGGGCGCAGAAGCTTTCTTT
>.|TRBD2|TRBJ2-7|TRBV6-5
CASTGLAGTYEQYF
TGTGCCAGCACAGGGCTAGCGGGAACCTACGAGCAGTACTTC
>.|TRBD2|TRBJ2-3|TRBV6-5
CASSLSGTRPDTQYF
TGTGCCAGCAGTTTAAGCGGGACCAGGCCAGATACGCAGTATTTT
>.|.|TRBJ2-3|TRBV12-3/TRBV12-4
CASSHLTDTQYF
TGTGCCAGCAGCCATCTAACAGATACGCAGTATTTT
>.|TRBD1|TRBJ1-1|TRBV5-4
CASSPRQGNTEAFF
TGTGCCAGCAGCCCAAGACAGGGGAACACTGAAGCTTTCTTT
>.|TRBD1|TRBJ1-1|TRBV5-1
CASSLVQGRGNTEAFF
TGCGCCAGCAGCTTGGTACAGGGGCGCGGGAACACTGAAGCTTTCTTT
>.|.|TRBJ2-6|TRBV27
CASRIGAWTGANVLTF
TGTGCCAGCAGGATAGGGGCCTGGACTGGGGCCAACGTCCTGACTTTC
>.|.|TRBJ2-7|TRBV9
CASSVGESGELYEQYF
TGTGCCAGCAGCGTAGGAGAGTCGGGAGAGCTCTACGAGCAGTACTTC
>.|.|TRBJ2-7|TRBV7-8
CASSLSGGGGYEQYF
TGTGCCAGCAGCTTATCCGGGGGTGGGGGTTACGAGCAGTACTTC
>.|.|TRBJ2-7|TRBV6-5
CASSQGSKYEQYF
TGTGCCAGCAGTCAGGGCTCGAAATACGAGCAGTACTTC
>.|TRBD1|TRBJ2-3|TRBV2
CASSKGQRTDTQYF
TGTGCCAGCAGTAAGGGACAGCGCACAGATACGCAGTATTTT
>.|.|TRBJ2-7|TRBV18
CASSLQTGRAEQYF
TGTGCCAGCTCACTTCAAACAGGGAGGGCGGAGCAGTACTTC
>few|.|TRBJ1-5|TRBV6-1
CASSEQVSNQPQHF
TGTGCCAGCAGTGAACAGGTTAGCAATCAGCCCCAGCATTTT
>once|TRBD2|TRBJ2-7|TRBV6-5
CASRLAGASHEQYF
TGTGCCAGCAGACTAGCGGGAGCGTCTCACGAGCAGTACTTC
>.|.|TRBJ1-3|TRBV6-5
CASTTGNTIYF
TGTGCCAGCACTACTGGAAACACCATATATTTT
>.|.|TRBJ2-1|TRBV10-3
CAIKLGNSGRSSYNEQFF
TGTGCCATCAAGCTCGGAAATAGCGGAAGGAGCTCCTACAATGAGCAGTTCTTC
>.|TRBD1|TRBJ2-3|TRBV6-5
CATHRGQNTDTQYF
TGTGCCACTCACAGGGGGCAGAACACAGATACGCAGTATTTT
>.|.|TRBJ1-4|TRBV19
CASNDPGGEKLFF
TGTGCCAGTAACGACCCTGGAGGGGAAAAACTGTTTTTT
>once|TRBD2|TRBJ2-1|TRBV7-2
CASSLVGTSGVEEQFF
TGTGCCAGCAGCCTAGTCGGGACTAGCGGGGTAGAGGAGCAGTTCTTC
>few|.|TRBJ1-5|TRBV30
CAWSGGSNQPQHF
TGTGCCTGGAGTGGCGGAAGCAATCAGCCCCAGCATTTT
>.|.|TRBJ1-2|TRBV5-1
CASSPRAGNYGYTF
TGCGCCAGCAGCCCTCGTGCGGGGAACTATGGCTACACCTTC
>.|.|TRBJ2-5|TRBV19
CASSMGRILGTQYF
TGTGCCAGTAGTATGGGCCGAATTCTCGGGACCCAGTACTTC
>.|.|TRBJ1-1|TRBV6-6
CASSYPLGQNTEAFF
TGTGCCAGCAGTTACCCTTTAGGACAGAACACTGAAGCTTTCTTT
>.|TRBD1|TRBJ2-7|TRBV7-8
CASSLPGQGVEQYF
TGTGCCAGCAGCTTACCGGGACAGGGAGTCGAGCAGTACTTC
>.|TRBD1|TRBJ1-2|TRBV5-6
CASSSNPGGHRGINYGYTF
TGTGCCAGCAGCAGTAACCCAGGGGGCCACCGAGGTATAAACTATGGCTACACCTTC
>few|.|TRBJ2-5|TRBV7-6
CASSLRGGSGETQYF
TGTGCCAGCAGCTTAAGAGGAGGGAGTGGAGAGACCCAGTACTTC
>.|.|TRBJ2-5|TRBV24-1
CATIPGEGETQYF
TGTGCCACCATTCCAGGGGAAGGAGAGACCCAGTACTTC
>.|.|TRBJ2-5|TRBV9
CASSGYTGFRETQYF
TGTGCCAGCAGCGGTTACACAGGGTTTAGAGAGACCCAGTACTTC
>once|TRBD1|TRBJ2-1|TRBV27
CASSYRGIYNEQFF
TGTGCCAGCAGTTACAGGGGGATCTACAATGAGCAGTTCTTC